This TCR beta chain was obtained from a study of OX40 agonist ivuxolimab in advanced cancers. This clone was recorded once. Only in-frame clones appear in the TCRdb table, and some are missing; sequencing was by immunoSEQ multiplex PCR. Here the sample spans 75,000 to 90,000 clones, more than 70% being singletons. J gave up 5 bases and V 0 bases, and 4 bases lay outside the gene matches. There are 16 residues in the CDR3. Germline V CDR1 and CDR2: SGHNT, YENEEA. This specimen consisted of CD4+ or CD8+ T cells sorted from blood, obtained in a trial of the OX40 agonist ivuxolimab. The V and J genes are TRBV11-3 and TRBJ2-2; the match to TRBD1 covers 9 bases. This TCR derives from an adult with an advanced solid tumor such as melanoma, head and neck, liver or kidney cancer. The CDR3 loop reads CASSLDLTGGTGELFF. CDR3 sequence (DNA): TGTGCCAGCAGCTTAGACTTGACAGGGGGTACCGGGGAGCTGTTTTTT.